What follows are 17 T cell receptor beta chains derived from one specimen sequenced in a study of control samples from healthy donors and cancer patients. Here immunoSEQ multiplex PCR was the method, and the copy in TCRdb shows in-frame clones only, minus some. Of tens of thousands of clones in the sample, around four fifths were seen once. Sequenced: blood. The receptors were sampled from a man in his sixties in good health.

This chain joins TRBV6-2 or TRBV6-3 and TRBJ1-6, with TRBD1 as a possible D gene (5 bases). The CDR3 has 14 residues. CDR1 MNHEY and CDR2 SVGEGT come from the germline V gene. Trimming took 8 bases from V and 14 from J, leaving 22 bases between them. CDR3 protein: CASRRDAQSGALHF. The CDR3 DNA follows: TGTGCCAGCCGCCGGGACGCCCAATCTGGGGCCCTCCACTTT.

J is TRBJ1-4 and V is TRBV5-6; 7 nucleotides line up with TRBD1. CDR1 and CDR2 (germline): SGHDT, YYEEEE. J lost 7 bases, V lost 4 bases, and 10 bases had no gene match. There are 15 residues in the CDR3. The CDR3 is CASSVAGTVLEKLFF. The CDR3 bases are TGTGCCAGCAGCGTAGCCGGGACAGTGCTTGAAAAACTGTTTTTT.

The gene calls are TRBV5-1 and TRBJ2-5; a weak D match, TRBD2 (6 bases). The germline V and J ends were trimmed by 3 bases and 4 bases, with 22 bases remaining between them. CDR3 size: 17 residues. Germline V gene sequence: CDR1 SGHRS, CDR2 YFSETQ. Written as DNA, the CDR3 is TGCGCCAGCAGCTCCTGGGACTCTCGGACGATCGGAGAGACCCAGTACTTC. Translating it yields CASSSWDSRTIGETQYF.

The chain links TRBV5-1 to TRBJ2-3, with a tentative D call TRBD2 (7 bases). The length of the CDR3 is 16 residues. Germline CDR1 is SGHRS and CDR2 is YFSETQ. The V end lost 1 base, the J end lost 3 bases, and 15 bases lay between the germline ends. This CDR3 reads CASSLWAGARTDTQYF. CDR3 in DNA: TGCGCCAGCAGCTTGTGGGCGGGGGCGAGGACAGATACGCAGTATTTT.

The chain links TRBV4-3 to TRBJ2-7; 10 positions agree with TRBD1. The CDR3 has 15 residues. Germline CDR1 LGHNA, CDR2 YSLEER. The V and J ends lost 4 bases and 3 bases, in that order; junction bases with no gene match: 6. CDR3 nucleotide sequence: TGCGCCAGCAGCCGCACCGGGACAGGGGTCTACGAGCAGTACTTC. This sequence encodes CASSRTGTGVYEQYF.

This clone was seen more than once but under ten times. V and J are TRBV30 and TRBJ2-1, with 14 bases that match TRBD2. V gave up 3 bases and J gave up 6 bases; unmatched junction bases: 22. The CDR3 is 21 residues long. The germline CDR1 and CDR2 sequences are GTSNPN and SVGIG (reference sequence). CDR3 coding DNA: TGTGCCTGGAGCGCGAGCGATAAGACTAGCGGGAGGGCCCTCACCGGCAATGAGCAGTTCTTC. Protein product: CAWSASDKTSGRALTGNEQFF. Filled out from reference TRBV30 and TRBJ2-1, the complete variable domain reads SQTIHQWPATLVQPVGSPLSLECTVEGTSNPNLYWYRQAAGRGLQLLFYSVGIGQISSEVPQNLSASRPQDRQFILSSKKLLLSDSGFYLCAWSASDKTSGRALTGNEQFFGPGTRLTVL.

The rearrangement joins TRBV29-1 to TRBJ1-2; D possibly corresponds to TRBD1 (6 bases). Germline loops: CDR1 SQVTM, CDR2 ANQGSEA. The CDR3 runs 14 residues. The V and J ends lost 5 bases and 7 bases respectively, with 20 bases between them. The CDR3 coding sequence is TGCAGCGTTTTTCAATACAGGGAATCGGGTGGCTACACCTTC. It yields the protein CSVFQYRESGGYTF.

There are a few counts of this clone. The J gene is TRBJ2-7, the V gene TRBV7-2; TRBD2 matches at 12 bases. The germline CDR1 and CDR2 sequences are SGHTA and FQGNSA. The V and J ends lost 1 base and 1 base, in that order; junction bases with no gene match: 8. This CDR3 has 18 amino acids. The CDR3 DNA reads TGTGCCAGCAGCTTAGTTGGACTAGCGGGGCGTTTATCCTACGAGCAGTACTTC. Translation: CASSLVGLAGRLSYEQYF.

The chain is built from TRBV15 and TRBJ2-1; 13 nucleotides align to TRBD2. The CDR3 runs to 15 residues. V shed 4 bases, J shed 10 bases, and the junction held 7 bases outside the gene matches. CDR1 LNHNV and CDR2 YYDKDF come from the germline V gene (reference sequence). CDR3 in DNA: TGTGCCACCAGCACGCCCGGGACTAGCGGGACCGAGCAGTTCTTC. This sequence encodes CATSTPGTSGTEQFF.

The J gene is TRBJ1-5, the V gene TRBV15; no reliable D call. In germline, CDR1 is LNHNV, CDR2 YYDKDF (reference sequence). V was shortened by 0 bases and J by 9 bases, with 12 bases between the two germline ends. There are 14 residues in the CDR3. CDR3 residues: CATSRDGTPLPQHF. The CDR3 nucleotides read TGTGCCACCAGCAGAGATGGCACACCTCTGCCCCAGCATTTT.

This clone was picked up one time. This chain joins TRBV6-5 and TRBJ2-2; 7 nucleotides agree with TRBD1. Per germline, CDR1 MNHEY and CDR2 SVGAGI. This CDR3 contains 14 residues. Trimming at V came to 4 bases and at J to 3 bases, leaving 2 bases not matched to a gene. The CDR3 coding sequence is TGTGCCAGCAGTTCGGGACAGCACACCGGGGAGCTGTTTTTT. It specifies CASSSGQHTGELFF.

The chain couples TRBV29-1 to TRBJ1-4, with D possibly being TRBD1 (6 bases). The V gene's germline CDR1 is SQVTM and CDR2 ANQGSEA. V was trimmed by 6 bases and J by 4 bases, leaving 18 bases between them. This CDR3 comprises 15 residues. The DNA for the CDR3 is TGCAGCGTGGTCCTACCGGGGGGCAATAATGAAAAACTGTTTTTT. The encoded protein is CSVVLPGGNNEKLFF.

The rearrangement joins TRBV13 to TRBJ1-2, with D possibly TRBD1 on 6 matching bases. This CDR3 has 13 amino acids. CDR1 PRHDT and CDR2 FYEKMQ come from the germline V gene (reference sequence). V lost 4 bases and J lost 4, with 10 bases in between. This chain's CDR3 is CASSSRGSYGYTF. The CDR3 DNA reads TGTGCCAGCAGCTCCAGGGGAAGCTATGGCTACACCTTC.

The rearrangement uses TRBV6-5 and TRBJ1-2; D ambiguous. Trimming took 6 bases from V and 4 from J, leaving 12 bases between them. The CDR3 contains 13 residues. In germline, CDR1 is MNHEY, CDR2 SVGAGI. As DNA, the CDR3 is TGTGCCAGCAGCGGGAACTGGGGCTATGGCTACACCTTC. It codes for CASSGNWGYGYTF.

The genes are TRBV5-1 and TRBJ1-1; 12 positions agree with TRBD1. Germline CDR1 is SGHRS and CDR2 is YFSETQ. V lost 3 bases, J lost 5 bases, and 5 bases stayed unmatched. CDR3 length: 15 residues. The CDR3 protein is CASSSGTGGKTEAFF. CDR3 sequence (DNA): TGCGCCAGCAGCTCCGGGACAGGGGGCAAGACTGAAGCTTTCTTT.

On this clone: Other DNA sequences in the sample encode the same CDR3. The J gene is TRBJ2-5, the V gene TRBV7-3; tentative D call: TRBD2 (7 bases). The V and J ends lost 1 base and 4 bases respectively, with 16 bases between them. Per germline, CDR1 SGHTA and CDR2 FQGTGA. CDR3 size: 16 residues. The chain's CDR3 is CASSLNGGGQGETQYF. CDR3 coding DNA: TGTGCCAGCAGCTTAAATGGGGGGGGGCAAGGAGAGACCCAGTACTTC.

The gene calls are TRBV21-1 and TRBJ1-5. TRBV21-1 is a pseudogene. The CDR3 spans 15 residues. The CDR3 sequence is CASSKDRDSNQPQHF. CDR3 in DNA: TGTGCCAGCAGCAAAGATAGGGACAGCAATCAGCCCCAGCATTTT.